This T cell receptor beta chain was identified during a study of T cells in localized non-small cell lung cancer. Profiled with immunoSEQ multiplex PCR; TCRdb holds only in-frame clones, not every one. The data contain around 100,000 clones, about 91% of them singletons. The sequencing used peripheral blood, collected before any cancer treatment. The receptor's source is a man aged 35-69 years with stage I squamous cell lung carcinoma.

Written as DNA, the CDR3 is TGTGCCAGCAGTTACCTCAGGGGAGAAGCTTTCTTT. Amino acids: CASSYLRGEAFF. The chain has TRBV6-5 and TRBJ1-1; a possible D gene is TRBD1 (6 bases). CDR1 is MNHEY, CDR2 SVGAGI, per germline. Deletions cut 2 bases from V and 8 bases from J, with 9 bases between. The CDR3 is made up of 12 amino acids.